Sequencing of this TCR beta chain was carried out in a study of beta chain features in type 1 diabetes. Study-wide results and limits: Short templates might get an advantage during PCR, and this would be equal in patients and controls. Junctions at VDJ sites from type 1 diabetes patients had fewer insertions and more deletions. Type 1 diabetes patients had TCRB CDR3s that were shorter (moderately but significantly so) in all four CD4+ subsets.

The CDR3 extends over 15 amino acids. CDR1 and CDR2 (germline): SGHNT, YYREEE (reference sequence). V lost 4 bases and J lost 4; bases outside the gene matches: 4. This clone has just a few counts. The antigen is unknown. cDNA synthesis used the whole RNA isolate, giving expressed TCRB sequences. There were several million reads on average in the naive, central memory and regulatory T cell samples. Produced via immunoSEQ multiplex PCR; TCRdb's table is partial and in-frame only. The table records hundreds of thousands of clones, over 10% of them present only once. The sequenced sample was naive CD4+ T cells from blood. The chain has TRBV5-4 and TRBJ2-2; 10 bases align to TRBD2. The TCR was taken from a man aged 18 to 30 with type 1 diabetes. CDR3 region: CASSTLAGATGELFF. The DNA of the CDR3 is TGTGCCAGCAGCACCCTAGCGGGAGCCACCGGGGAGCTGTTTTTT.